These 13 T cell receptor beta chains were all obtained from the same sample, sequenced in a study of spatial heterogeneity in lung cancer (dated by TCRdb to the late 2010s). The receptor library was made with 5' RACE. Sequenced on a NextSeq 500. The public reads were reprocessed in TCRdb via fastp at Q25 and MiXCR, keeping in-frame beta chains. Rows matching on CDR3 protein sequence are summarized as one entry with the most common DNA and genes. The table for this sample lists about 50,000 distinct CDR3 sequences; 6% to 9.5% of them were counted only once. Around an eighth of the sample comes from the top ten. The label giving this sample's time point can be read as: sample taken at primary tumor resection. Whole RNA extracted from tumor and nontumor lung tissue, or from cryopreserved PBMC samples, was used for TCR sequencing without cell sorting. Source: PBMCs, taken at surgery. The receptor set was obtained from a female donor with early-stage non-small cell lung cancer.

The V gene is TRBV4-2, the J gene TRBJ2-3, with 12 bases fitting TRBD2. V lost 0 bases and J lost 3; bases outside the gene matches: 10. Germline V gene lookup returns CDR1 LGHNA and CDR2 YNFKEQ. The CDR3 loop spans 19 amino acids. Here the CDR3 reads CASSQDPNLGLAGTDTQYF. DNA of the CDR3: TGTGCCAGCAGCCAAGATCCTAACCTTGGACTAGCGGGGACAGATACGCAGTATTTT.

The table lists this clonotype with many counts. V is TRBV10-3 and J is TRBJ1-2; 12 bases match TRBD1. The V and J ends lost 5 bases and 2 bases, in that order; junction bases with no gene match: 9. The CDR3 is 17 residues long. Germline CDR1 and CDR2: ENHRY and SYGVKD. CDR3 DNA sequence: TGTGCCATCAGTACCGCCGGGACAGGGGGCGCGAACTATGGCTACACCTTC. Its translation: CAISTAGTGGANYGYTF.

This clonotype was seen only once. The J gene is TRBJ2-3, the V gene TRBV7-2; 10 bases line up with TRBD2. The V and J ends lost 4 bases and 2 bases, in that order; junction bases with no gene match: 9. The CDR3 loop spans 17 amino acids. Germline V lookup: CDR1 SGHTA, CDR2 FQGNSA. CDR3 sequence (DNA): TGTGCCAGCAGCTATATGACTAGCGGGTTGACCACAGATACGCAGTATTTT. It codes for CASSYMTSGLTTDTQYF.

This clonotype appeared many times. The chain recombines TRBV4-3 with TRBJ1-4; D is unclear. This CDR3 is 15 amino acids long. Trimming stripped 3 bases from V and 0 bases from J, with 8 bases between. CDR1 LGHNA and CDR2 YSLEER come from the germline V gene. CDR3 nucleotide sequence: TGCGCCAGCAGCCAGGGTTTCGCAACTAATGAAAAACTGTTTTTT. It yields the protein CASSQGFATNEKLFF.

On this clonotype: The junction differs from germline at one of its ends, possibly a read error. The V gene is TRBV3-1, the J gene TRBJ1-2; 7 positions agree with TRBD1. The germline V gene encodes CDR1 LGHDT and CDR2 YNNKEL (reference sequence). The CDR3 runs 14 residues. The CDR3 loop reads CASSQGVGGYGDTF. CDR3 in DNA: TGTGCCAGCAGCCAAGGGGTAGGGGGCTATGGCGACACCTTC.

This clonotype showed up many times. CDR3 bases: TGTGCCAGCAGTTACCCGAACTCAGGGAACACTGAAGCTTTCTTT. Translating gives CASSYPNSGNTEAFF. V and J are TRBV6-6 and TRBJ1-1; D uncertain. The CDR3 runs 15 residues. Germline CDR1 MNHNY, CDR2 SVGAGI (reference sequence). With 2 bases removed from V and 1 base from J, the gap between germline ends came to 11 bases.

This clonotype was seen many times. The CDR3 sequence is CASSYLGGASDTQYF. The CDR3 nucleotides are TGCGCCAGCAGCTACCTCGGGGGGGCGTCAGATACGCAGTATTTT. The chain combines TRBV5-1 with TRBJ2-3; 8 bases fit TRBD2. The trim removed 3 bases at V and 4 bases at J, leaving 7 bases unmatched. Germline loops: CDR1 SGHRS, CDR2 YFSETQ. The CDR3 is 15 residues long. The complete variable domain, with remaining parts taken from reference TRBV5-1 and TRBJ2-3, reads KAGVTQTPRYLIKTRGQQVTLSCSPISGHRSVSWYQQTPGQGLQFLFEYFSETQRNKGNFPGRFSGRQFSNSRSEMNVSTLELGDSALYLCASSYLGGASDTQYFGPGTRLTVL.

This chain connects TRBV7-6 to TRBJ2-1; D is possibly TRBD2 (7 bases). V was trimmed by 1 base and J by 6 bases, leaving 13 bases between them. The CDR3 consists of 15 residues. Germline V CDR1 and CDR2: SGHVS, FNYEAQ. The CDR3 nucleotides are TGTGCCAGCAGCTTAGGAGGGGGGGCGATCAATGAGCAGTTCTTC. Its protein product is CASSLGGGAINEQFF.

This clonotype was seen more than once but under ten times. The J gene is TRBJ2-4, the V gene TRBV2; D may be TRBD1 (5 bases). Between the trimmed V and J ends, which lost 1 base and 0 bases, there was a span of 10 bases. CDR3 size: 16 residues. Germline V gene sequence: CDR1 SNHLY, CDR2 FYNNEI. CDR3 DNA: TGTGCCAGCAGTGAAGGGCGACAGCTAGCCAAAAACATTCAGTACTTC. Translation: CASSEGRQLAKNIQYF.

The J gene is TRBJ2-6, the V gene TRBV25-1; TRBD1 matches at 8 bases. The germline V gene encodes CDR1 MGHDK and CDR2 SYGVNS. CDR3 length: 16 amino acids. V gave up 2 bases and J gave up 6 bases; unmatched junction bases: 6. The CDR3 here is CASSEPTTGEANVLTF. DNA for the CDR3: TGTGCCAGCAGTGAACCCACGACAGGGGAGGCCAACGTCCTGACTTTC.

This clonotype was counted once. The chain employs TRBV9 and TRBJ2-1, with TRBD1 as a possible D gene (8 bases). Trimming left V 4 bases short and J 1 base short, with 21 bases between. This CDR3 contains 18 residues. CDR1 is SGDLS and CDR2 is YYNGEE in the germline V gene. The CDR3 sequence: CASSWGGQVRDSYNEQFF. CDR3 DNA: TGTGCCAGCAGCTGGGGGGGACAGGTCCGGGATTCCTACAATGAGCAGTTCTTC.

This clonotype was recorded a few times. This sequence joins TRBV7-7 and TRBJ1-4; D is uncertain. Germline values: CDR1 SSHAT, CDR2 FNYEAQ (reference sequence). V lost 3 bases and J lost 8, with 7 bases in between. The length of the CDR3 is 12 residues. CDR3 amino acids: CASSFVDEKLFF. The CDR3 DNA follows: TGTGCCAGCAGCTTTGTAGACGAAAAACTGTTTTTT.

Many counts were recorded for this clonotype. The J gene is TRBJ2-7, the V gene TRBV11-2; D is uncertain. Germline CDR1 reads SGHAT; CDR2 reads FQNNGV. There are 13 residues in the CDR3. V was trimmed by 5 bases and J by 4 bases, leaving 12 bases between them. CDR3 in amino acids: CASSSTDTYEQYF. The CDR3 DNA reads TGTGCCAGCAGCAGTACAGACACTTACGAGCAGTACTTC.